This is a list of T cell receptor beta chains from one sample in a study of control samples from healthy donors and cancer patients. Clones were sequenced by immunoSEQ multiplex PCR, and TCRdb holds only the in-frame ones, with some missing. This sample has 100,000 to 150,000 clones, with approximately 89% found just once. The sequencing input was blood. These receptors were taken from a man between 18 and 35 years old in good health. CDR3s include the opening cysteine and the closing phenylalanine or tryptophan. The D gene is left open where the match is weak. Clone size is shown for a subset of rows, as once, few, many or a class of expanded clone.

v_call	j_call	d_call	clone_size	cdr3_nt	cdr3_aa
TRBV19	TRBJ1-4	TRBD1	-	TGTGCCAGTAGTATCCTACAGGGGGGAAAACTGTTTTTT	CASSILQGGKLFF
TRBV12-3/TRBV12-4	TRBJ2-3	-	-	TGTGCCAGCAGAGAAGGGGAAGATACGCAGTATTTT	CASREGEDTQYF
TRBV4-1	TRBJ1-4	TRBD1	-	TGCGCCAGCAGCCAAAGGACAGGAACTAATGAAAAACTGTTTTTT	CASSQRTGTNEKLFF
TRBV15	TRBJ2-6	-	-	TGTGCCACCAGCAGGAAGAGGGCGGCTGGGGCCAACGTCCTGACTTTC	CATSRKRAAGANVLTF
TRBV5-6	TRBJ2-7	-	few	TGTGCCAGCAGCTTCGAAACTGGTGTCGCGAGGTACGAGCAGTACTTC	CASSFETGVARYEQYF
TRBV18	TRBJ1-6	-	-	TGTGCCAGCTCCGACCAGGAGACCTCCTATAATTCACCCCTCCACTTT	CASSDQETSYNSPLHF
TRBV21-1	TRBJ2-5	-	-	TGTGCCAGCAGCAAAGAATCGGGAGGCGAGACCCAGTACTTC	CASSKESGGETQYF
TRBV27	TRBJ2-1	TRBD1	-	TGTGCCAGCAGTCCGGACAGGGGGTTGACGGTGCAGTTCTTC	CASSPDRGLTVQFF
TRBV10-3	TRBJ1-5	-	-	TGTGCCATCAGCTCCGGGACACCAAATCAGCCCCAGCATTTT	CAISSGTPNQPQHF
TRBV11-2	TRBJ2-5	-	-	TGTGCCAGCAGCCCCCCTCGGACTCGGGAGACCCAGTACTTC	CASSPPRTRETQYF
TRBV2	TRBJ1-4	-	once	TGTGCCAGCAAATCCGTTACAACTAATGAAAAACTGTTTTTT	CASKSVTTNEKLFF
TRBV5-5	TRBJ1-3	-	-	TGTGCCAGCTCAGTCTCTGGAAACACCATATATTTT	CASSVSGNTIYF
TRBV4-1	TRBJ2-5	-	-	TGCGCCAGCAGCCAAGTACAGGCGATAGAGACCCAGTACTTC	CASSQVQAIETQYF
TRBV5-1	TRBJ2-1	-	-	TGCGCCAGCAGCCTAGGGGACTCCTACAATGAGCAGTTCTTC	CASSLGDSYNEQFF
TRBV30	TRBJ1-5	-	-	TGTGCCTGGAGTGCAGGGCTGGGGGGCAATCAGCCCCAGCATTTT	CAWSAGLGGNQPQHF
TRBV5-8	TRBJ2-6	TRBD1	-	TGTGCCAGCAGCCTGCCGGGACAGGGTGTCAACGTCCTGACTTTC	CASSLPGQGVNVLTF
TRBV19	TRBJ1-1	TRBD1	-	TGTGCCAGTAGTATAGTGCACAGGGGGCTCGCGAACACTGAAGCTTTCTTT	CASSIVHRGLANTEAFF
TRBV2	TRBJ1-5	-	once	TGTGCCAGCAGTGAAACAGCATATAGCAATCAGCCCCAGCATTTT	CASSETAYSNQPQHF
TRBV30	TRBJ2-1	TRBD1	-	TGTGCCTGGAACAGGGGGTCCTACAATGAGCAGTTCTTC	CAWNRGSYNEQFF
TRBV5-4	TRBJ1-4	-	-	TGTGCCAGCAGCTTTGGGGGGGCTGCAACTAATGAAAAACTGTTTTTT	CASSFGGAATNEKLFF
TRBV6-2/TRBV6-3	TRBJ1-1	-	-	TGTGCCAGCAGTTTCGGGACTGAAGCTTTCTTT	CASSFGTEAFF
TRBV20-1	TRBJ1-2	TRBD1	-	TGCAGTGCTAGTACAGGGGCTAACTATGGCTACACCTTC	CSASTGANYGYTF
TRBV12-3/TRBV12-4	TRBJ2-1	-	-	TGTGCCAGCAGTTCCTACAATGAGCAGTTCTTC	CASSSYNEQFF
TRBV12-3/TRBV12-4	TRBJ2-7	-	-	TGTGCCAGCAGTCAGGGACCGAGCTACGAGCAGTACTTC	CASSQGPSYEQYF
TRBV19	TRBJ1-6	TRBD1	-	TGTGCCAGTAGCGAGACAGGGGAGGATTCACCCCTCCACTTT	CASSETGEDSPLHF
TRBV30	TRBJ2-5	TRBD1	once	TGTGCCTGGAGTGTAGGGACAGGGGAATCAGAGACCCAGTACTTC	CAWSVGTGESETQYF
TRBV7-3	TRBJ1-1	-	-	TGTGCCAGCAGCTTAAAGGGGCCCACTGAAGCTTTCTTT	CASSLKGPTEAFF
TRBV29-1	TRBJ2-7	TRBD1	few	TGCAGCGTTGTACAGGGGGCTCCCTACGAGCAGTACTTC	CSVVQGAPYEQYF
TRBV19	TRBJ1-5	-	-	TGTGCCAGTACCCTCTATAGCAATCAGCCCCAGCATTTT	CASTLYSNQPQHF
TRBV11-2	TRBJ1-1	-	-	TGTGCCAGCAGCCCTTCTTTGGGGGACACTGAAGCTTTCTTT	CASSPSLGDTEAFF
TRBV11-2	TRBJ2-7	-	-	TGTGCCAGCAGCTTAGATGTCAGGGACCTCTTGAAAGTGCAGTACTTC	CASSLDVRDLLKVQYF
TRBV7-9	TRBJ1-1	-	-	TGTGCCAGCAGCTTAGAATATCGGGGGGCTGATGAAGCTTTCTTT	CASSLEYRGADEAFF
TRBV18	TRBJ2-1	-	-	TGTGCCAGCTCACCACCCAGGGATTACAATGAGCAGTTCTTC	CASSPPRDYNEQFF
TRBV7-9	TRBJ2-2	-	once	TGTGCCAGCAGCTTTGGGGGGCGGACCGGGGAGCTGTTTTTT	CASSFGGRTGELFF
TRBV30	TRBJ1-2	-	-	TGTGCCTGGAGTGTACTCACGGGCTATGGCTACACCTTC	CAWSVLTGYGYTF
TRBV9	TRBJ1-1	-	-	TGTGCCAGCAGCGTTGCGGGAAACACTGAAGCTTTCTTT	CASSVAGNTEAFF
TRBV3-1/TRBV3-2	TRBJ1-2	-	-	TGTGCCAGCAGCCAAGGGGTAGAGGGTTACTATGGCTACACCTTC	CASSQGVEGYYGYTF
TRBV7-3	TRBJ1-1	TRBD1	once	TGTGCCAGCAGCTTCCCGACAGGGCCTGGGAGGATGAACACTGAAGCTTTCTTT	CASSFPTGPGRMNTEAFF
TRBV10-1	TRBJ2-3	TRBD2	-	TGCGCCAGCTCTAGCGGGAACACAGATACGCAGTATTTT	CASSSGNTDTQYF
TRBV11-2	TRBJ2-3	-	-	TGTGCCAGCAGCCCGGTCACGCCCTTTAGCACAGATACGCAGTATTTT	CASSPVTPFSTDTQYF
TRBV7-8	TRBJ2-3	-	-	TGTGCCAGCAGCCCGAGGACAGCCTTGGGCACAGATACGCAGTATTTT	CASSPRTALGTDTQYF
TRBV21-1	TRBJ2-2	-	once	TGTGCCAGCAGCAAAGTTGAAAACGGGGAGCTGTTTTTT	CASSKVENGELFF
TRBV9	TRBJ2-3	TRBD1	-	TGTGCCAGCAGCGTAGAACCAGGGGGCACGTGGGATACGCAGTATTTT	CASSVEPGGTWDTQYF
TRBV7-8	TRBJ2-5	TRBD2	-	TGTGCCAGCAGCCCGGTGAGGAGCGGGGGGGAGACCCAGTACTTC	CASSPVRSGGETQYF
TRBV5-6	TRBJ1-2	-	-	TGTGCCAGCAGCTTGGGGGCGGGAATTAAGTATGGCTACACCTTC	CASSLGAGIKYGYTF
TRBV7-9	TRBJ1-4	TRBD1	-	TGTGCCAGCAGCTTTCGGACAGGGGGTCGTGAAAAACTGTTTTTT	CASSFRTGGREKLFF
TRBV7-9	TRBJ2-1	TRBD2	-	TGTGCCAGCAAACCCCTAGCGGGGGGTAGTGGTGAGCAGTTCTTC	CASKPLAGGSGEQFF
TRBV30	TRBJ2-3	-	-	TGTGCCTGGAGTCTACGGTATCAAGATACGCAGTATTTT	CAWSLRYQDTQYF
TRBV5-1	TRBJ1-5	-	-	TGCGCCAGCAGCTTGGTACGGGGGGGGTGTCAGCCCCAGCATTTT	CASSLVRGGCQPQHF
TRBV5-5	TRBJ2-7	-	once	TGTGCCAGCAGCTTGGGGGTCTACGAGCAGTACTTC	CASSLGVYEQYF
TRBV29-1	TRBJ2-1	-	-	TGCAGCGTTTTTGTCAGAAATGAGCAGTTCTTC	CSVFVRNEQFF